The 14 T cell receptor beta chains reported below all come from one sample, sequenced in a study of cytomegalovirus exposure and HLA in healthy donors. Both 60 Vbeta primers and 13 Jbeta primers went into the PCR. TCRdb's copy holds only in-frame clones and misses some; the assay was immunoSEQ multiplex PCR. The sample records around 150,000 clones, roughly four fifths being singletons. Sequences were obtained from PBMCs. Source of these receptors: a woman in her thirties or forties in good health and CMV-seronegative.

The rearrangement links TRBV7-2 to TRBJ2-3; TRBD2 matches at 8 bases. V lost 4 bases and J lost 4; bases outside the gene matches: 13. The CDR3 spans 17 residues. CDR1 and CDR2 (germline): SGHTA, FQGNSA. The CDR3 DNA sequence: TGTGCCAGCAGCTCCCTTCCGGGGCGGGGGGACCCAGATACGCAGTATTTT. Protein: CASSSLPGRGDPDTQYF. Full variable domain (remainder filled in from reference TRBV7-2 and TRBJ2-3): GAGVSQSPSNKVTEKGKDVELRCDPISGHTALYWYRQSLGQGLEFLIYFQGNSAPDKSGLPSDRFSAERTGGSVSTLTIQRTQQEDSAVYLCASSSLPGRGDPDTQYFGPGTRLTVL.

V is TRBV5-6 and J is TRBJ2-3; TRBD2 might be the D (5 bases). Trimming removed 3 bases from V and 4 bases from J, with 9 bases in between. Germline V lookup: CDR1 SGHDT, CDR2 YYEEEE. The CDR3 is 13 amino acids. This chain's CDR3 is CASSSDYADTQYF. The CDR3 nucleotides are TGTGCCAGCAGCTCCGACTACGCAGATACGCAGTATTTT.

This clone was counted only a few times. The chain has TRBV23-1 and TRBJ1-2; 10 positions match TRBD1. TRBV23-1 is marked as an open reading frame, function uncertain. This CDR3 comprises 17 residues. V was pared by 0 bases and J by 5 bases, with 9 bases of the junction left unmatched. The CDR3 DNA follows: TGCGCCAGCAGTCAATCTCCCGGACAGGGGGGAGATTATGGCTACACCTTC. Protein sequence: CASSQSPGQGGDYGYTF.

The genes are TRBV4-2 and TRBJ2-2; TRBD1 is a possible D gene (6 bases). CDR3 length equals 16 residues. Trimming left V 4 bases short and J 1 base short, with 13 bases between. Germline loops: CDR1 LGHNA, CDR2 YNFKEQ. In DNA, the CDR3 is TGTGCCAGCAGCCCCGATGAAGGGGGGAACACCGGGGAGCTGTTTTTT. Its protein product is CASSPDEGGNTGELFF.

The sample holds a few counts of this clone. The V and J genes are TRBV10-3 and TRBJ1-4, with 8 bases identical to TRBD1. This CDR3 comprises 15 residues. Trimming took 10 bases from V and 0 from J; bases not matched to a gene: 7. Germline CDR1 is ENHRY and CDR2 is SYGVKD. Written as DNA, the CDR3 is TGTGCCACCCAGGGGGCCGATTCAACTAATGAAAAACTGTTTTTT. It translates to CATQGADSTNEKLFF.

The chain combines TRBV9 with TRBJ2-5; the match to TRBD2 covers 9 bases. V lost 1 base, J lost 7 bases, and 8 bases stayed unmatched. The CDR3 runs to 15 residues. The germline V gene has CDR1 SGDLS and CDR2 YYNGEE. The CDR3 region is CASSVKAGGQGTQYF. The CDR3 DNA is TGTGCCAGCAGCGTAAAGGCGGGAGGGCAGGGGACCCAGTACTTC.

This clone was counted between two and nine times. The J gene is TRBJ1-2, the V gene TRBV4-2, with 9 positions matching TRBD1. The V segment lost 3 bases and the J segment 6 bases; nucleotides outside the gene matches: 11. The CDR3 covers 16 residues. From germline, CDR1 is LGHNA and CDR2 YNFKEQ. The CDR3 loop reads CASSQERQGDRNGYTF. In DNA, the CDR3 is TGTGCCAGCAGCCAGGAAAGACAGGGGGATAGGAATGGCTACACCTTC.

This clone was picked up one time. The genes are TRBV6-1 and TRBJ2-5; D gene uncertain. The CDR3 consists of 13 residues. Trimming cost V 4 bases and J 1 base, with 7 bases left between them. Germline V gene data show CDR1 as MNHNS and CDR2 as SASEGT. In DNA form, the CDR3 reads TGTGCCAGCAGTGTTCCAGTCCAAGAGACCCAGTACTTC. Translating gives CASSVPVQETQYF.

In its sample, this clone was seen a few times. The chain has TRBV6-1 and TRBJ1-1, with no clear D. Germline lookup yields CDR1 MNHNS and CDR2 SASEGT. V lost 9 bases to trimming and J lost 0 bases, with 8 bases between them. This CDR3 spans 12 amino acids. The CDR3 loop reads CAREALNTEAFF. Here the CDR3 DNA reads TGTGCCAGGGAGGCCCTGAACACTGAAGCTTTCTTT.

The genes are TRBV2 and TRBJ2-7, with TRBD1 matching 10 bases. The CDR3 sequence is 14 residues long. Germline lookup yields CDR1 SNHLY and CDR2 FYNNEI. The J segment lost 5 bases and the V segment lost 6 bases, leaving 7 bases of the junction unmatched. The CDR3 bases are TGTGCCAGCAGCCCGGGACAGGGGTTACACGAGCAGTACTTC. Amino acid sequence: CASSPGQGLHEQYF. Drawing the rest from reference TRBV2 and TRBJ2-7, the complete variable domain is EPEVTQTPSHQVTQMGQEVILRCVPISNHLYFYWYRQILGQKVEFLVSFYNNEISEKSEIFDDQFSVERPDGSNFTLKIRSTKLEDSAMYFCASSPGQGLHEQYFGPGTRLTVT.

The chain couples TRBV28 to TRBJ1-1; no firm D call. V was trimmed by 7 bases and J by 6 bases, leaving 12 bases between them. The germline CDR1 and CDR2 sequences are MDHEN and SYDVKM. The CDR3 covers 12 residues. CDR3 sequence (DNA): TGTGCCAGCACAAATCGGAGGCCTGAAGCTTTCTTT. This encodes CASTNRRPEAFF.

J is TRBJ2-3 and V is TRBV10-3, with D unclear. This CDR3 spans 16 amino acids. V lost 6 bases, J lost 2 bases, and 18 bases lay in between. Germline V gene lookup returns CDR1 ENHRY and CDR2 SYGVKD. Written as DNA, the CDR3 is TGTGCCATCAGGGGTCAGACAAATGAGTCCACAGATACGCAGTATTTT. Its protein product is CAIRGQTNESTDTQYF.

The count of this clone is one. The chain uses TRBV10-3 and TRBJ1-1, with D uncertain. This CDR3 spans 12 amino acids. The ends were cut back, 2 bases at V and 10 bases at J, with 11 bases in the middle. Germline loops: CDR1 ENHRY, CDR2 SYGVKD. The DNA of the CDR3 is TGTGCCATCAGTGAGAGCGGGTGGCGAGCTTTCTTT. This sequence encodes CAISESGWRAFF.

The chain combines TRBV2 with TRBJ2-5; 14 bases are a match to TRBD2. The CDR3 sequence is 16 residues long. V shed 6 bases and J 4 bases; nucleotides not matched to a gene: 7. Germline CDR1 is SNHLY and CDR2 is FYNNEI. DNA of the CDR3: TGTGCCAGCAGCGACGGACTAGCGGGAGGTCGAGAGACCCAGTACTTC. This gives the protein CASSDGLAGGRETQYF.